Included here is one T cell receptor beta chain sequence, with context. The antigen is not known. Donors were ostensibly healthy at sampling, although undocumented immune exposures were probable. The data were taken from a study of cytomegalovirus exposure and HLA in healthy donors. PCR involved 60 Vbeta and 13 Jbeta primers. TCRdb keeps only in-frame clones here, not all; method: immunoSEQ multiplex PCR. The sample has more than 80,000 clones; about four fifths are singletons. Trimming removed 9 bases from V and 4 bases from J, with 15 bases in between. CDR3 length: 13 residues. Germline CDR1 is MNHEY and CDR2 is SVGAGI. Points from the study as a whole: Some highly shared sequence variants likely arose as a pipeline artifact. Researchers reported in a later analysis that common viral pathogens appeared linked to several top clusters. In terms of immune exposure information, only CMV serostatus was available.

Sequenced: PBMCs. V is TRBV6-5 and J is TRBJ1-1; D is undetermined. The TCR was taken from a female donor in good health and CMV-seropositive. The CDR3, as DNA: TGTGCCAGTACCGGGGAAGTCGGCACTGAAGCTTTCTTT. Residues: CASTGEVGTEAFF.